These 15 T cell receptor beta chains were sequenced from one sample in a study of blood T cells in healthy people across ages (dated by TCRdb to 2013 to 2016). The library relied on 5' RACE. The data were produced on an Illumina HiSeq 2500. The second PCR ran for roughly 7 to 12 cycles and used a J-beta primer mix along with a sample-barcoded 5' primer. TCRdb reanalyzed the raw reads on its own, using fastp at Q25 for trimming and MiXCR for clone calling, and kept in-frame beta chains. Here each entry gathers all rows of one CDR3 protein and keeps the most common genes and DNA. This sample is represented by around 1,500,000 distinct CDR3 sequences; roughly 27% of them were singletons. The ten biggest clones cover less than 9.5% of the sample. Sequenced input: blood. The receptors stem from a woman aged 30 to 39 in good health.

This clonotype was seen only a few times. The chain employs TRBV6-6 and TRBJ1-5; no reliable D call. The CDR3 contains 17 residues. Germline V gene sequence: CDR1 MNHNY, CDR2 SVGAGI (reference sequence). V was cut by 4 bases and J by 0 bases, with 16 bases left in between. This chain's CDR3 is CASSWAEGEPSNQPQHF. Written as DNA, the CDR3 is TGTGCCAGCAGTTGGGCAGAAGGTGAGCCTAGCAATCAGCCCCAGCATTTT.

In this sample, this clonotype turned up a few times. J is TRBJ2-1 and V is TRBV20-1; TRBD2 aligns across 10 bases. The CDR3 runs 15 residues. Germline assignment: CDR1 DFQATT and CDR2 SNEGSKA (reference sequence). The V gene end was trimmed by 0 bases and the J gene end by 8 bases; junction bases not matched to a gene: 7. The CDR3 DNA reads TGCAGTGCTAGAGATTTCAGCGGGAGGGTGGATGAGCAGTTCTTC. It encodes CSARDFSGRVDEQFF.

The chain carries TRBV4-2 and TRBJ1-4, with 7 bases fitting TRBD1. Losses at the gene ends were 4 bases for V and 7 bases for J; bases not matched to a gene: 15. Per germline, CDR1 LGHNA and CDR2 YNFKEQ. The CDR3 totals 17 residues. The DNA for the CDR3 is TGTGCCAGCAGCCTCCTCGCGGGGCAGGGGGAGTCTGAAAAACTGTTTTTT. Translated, it gives CASSLLAGQGESEKLFF.

In the case of this clonotype: Just one base apart from a much larger clone, this may be a read error. This chain uses TRBV27 with TRBJ1-2, with 9 bases aligning to TRBD1. The CDR3 totals 15 residues. Germline V CDR1 and CDR2: MNHEY, SMNVEV (reference sequence). The CDR3 loop reads CAGSSTGGTEYGYTF. CDR3 nucleotide sequence: TGTGCCGGCAGTTCGACAGGGGGTACCGAATATGGCTACACCTTC.

The gene calls are TRBV18 and TRBJ1-5; D not resolved. The CDR3 has 13 amino acids. Germline V lookup: CDR1 KGHSH, CDR2 LQKENI. Trimming took off 3 bases at V and 8 bases at J, with 11 bases between the two ends. CDR3 nucleotides: TGTGCCAGCTCACCCCAAAGTAATGAGCCCCAGCATTTT. Translating gives CASSPQSNEPQHF.

The V call is TRBV3-1, the J call TRBJ2-7, with 12 bases aligning to TRBD2. The germline gives CDR1 LGHDT, CDR2 YNNKEL (reference sequence). There are 17 residues in the CDR3. The V segment lost 0 bases and the J segment 6 bases; nucleotides outside the gene matches: 9. CDR3: CASSQDSSSGGAVEQYF. The CDR3 DNA is TGTGCCAGCAGCCAAGATAGCTCTAGCGGGGGGGCGGTCGAGCAGTACTTC.

As for this clonotype: A single base separates this from a much larger clone, so it may be a read error. V usage is TRBV7-3 and J usage is TRBJ2-1; 9 bases line up with TRBD2. The length of the CDR3 is 15 residues. In germline, CDR1 is SGHTA, CDR2 FQGTGA. The CDR3 spells CASSPSRGGYNEQIF. CDR3 in DNA: TGTGCCAGCAGCCCATCGCGGGGGGGGTACAATGAGCAGATCTTC. The complete variable domain, with remaining parts taken from reference TRBV7-3 and TRBJ2-1, reads GAGVSQTPSNKVTEKGKYVELRCDPISGHTALYWYRQSLGQGPEFLIYFQGTGAADDSGLPNDRFFAVRPEGSVSTLKIQRTERGDSAVYLCASSPSRGGYNEQIFGPGTRLTVL.

V and J are TRBV4-2 and TRBJ2-1; 10 nucleotides line up with TRBD2. From germline, CDR1 is LGHNA and CDR2 YNFKEQ. This CDR3 is 17 amino acids long. Trimming removed 0 bases from V and 5 bases from J; junction bases left unmatched: 7. The CDR3 loop reads CASSQEAPLAGHNEQFF. The CDR3 bases are TGTGCCAGCAGCCAAGAGGCCCCACTAGCGGGACACAATGAGCAGTTCTTC.

As DNA, the CDR3 is TGCAGCGTTGGTGGCCGGGGCAATGAGCAGTTCTTC. This translates into CSVGGRGNEQFF. V is TRBV29-1 and J is TRBJ2-1, with D perhaps TRBD2 (5 bases). The germline V and J ends were trimmed by 4 bases and 6 bases, with 10 bases remaining between them. This CDR3 region has 12 residues. Germline values: CDR1 SQVTM, CDR2 ANQGSEA.

This clonotype was seen more than once but under ten times. The V call is TRBV5-1, the J call TRBJ1-1; possible D gene TRBD1, 5 bases. CDR1 and CDR2 from the germline V gene are SGHRS and YFSETQ. This CDR3 contains 15 residues. V lost 0 bases to trimming and J lost 0 bases, with 9 bases between them. CDR3 DNA: TGCGCCAGCAGCTTGGGGGGGAATATGAACACTGAAGCTTTCTTT. Protein product: CASSLGGNMNTEAFF.

The genes are TRBV3-1 and TRBJ2-4; a weak D match, TRBD1 (6 bases). The CDR3 totals 15 residues. Trimming cost V 0 bases and J 3 bases, with 9 bases left between them. Germline CDR1 and CDR2: LGHDT and YNNKEL (reference sequence). The CDR3 DNA follows: TGTGCCAGCAGCCAAGAGGCACAGGGCAAAAACATTCAGTACTTC. Residues: CASSQEAQGKNIQYF.

J is TRBJ2-3 and V is TRBV14; TRBD2 agrees at 9 bases. V shed 5 bases and J 5 bases; nucleotides not matched to a gene: 5. This CDR3 is 14 amino acids long. The germline CDR1 and CDR2 sequences are SGHDN and FVKESK. DNA of the CDR3: TGTGCCAGCAGCATAGCGGGAGCTGGAGATACGCAGTATTTT. Translated: CASSIAGAGDTQYF.

The chain links TRBV18 to TRBJ2-2; the D gene is possibly TRBD1 (6 bases). The CDR3 is 17 residues long. Germline loops: CDR1 KGHSH, CDR2 LQKENI. V dropped 5 bases and J dropped 7 bases, with 23 bases sitting between them. Here the CDR3 reads CASSATGSPILDGELFF. As DNA, the CDR3 is TGTGCCAGCTCAGCGACAGGTTCTCCGATCCTGGACGGGGAGCTGTTTTTT. The entire variable domain, with the rest obtained from reference TRBV18 and TRBJ2-2, is as follows: NAGVMQNPRHLVRRRGQEARLRCSPMKGHSHVYWYRQLPEEGLKFMVYLQKENIIDESGMPKERFSAEFPKEGPSILRIQQVVRGDSAAYFCASSATGSPILDGELFFGEGSRLTVL.

This clonotype has just a few counts. The V and J genes are TRBV21-1 and TRBJ1-2. TRBV21-1 is a listed pseudogene. This CDR3 comprises 14 residues. CDR3 DNA: TGTGCCAGCAGCAAAGTCCCAAGATTCTATGGCTACACCTTC. Protein product: CASSKVPRFYGYTF.

V is TRBV27 and J is TRBJ2-5; 8 bases align to TRBD1. The junction had 10 bases not matched to a gene; V was cut back by 5 bases and J by 5 bases. The CDR3 loop spans 15 amino acids. CDR1 is MNHEY and CDR2 is SMNVEV in the germline V gene (reference sequence). CDR3 coding DNA: TGTGCCAGCAGTACGGACAGGGAGAGGCTCGAGACCCAGTACTTC. This gives the protein CASSTDRERLETQYF.